This T cell receptor beta chain was recorded in a study of T cell changes during pregnancy in multiple sclerosis. Produced via immunoSEQ multiplex PCR; TCRdb's table is partial and in-frame only. The data show about 59,000 clones, around 94% seen once. The sequencing used CD8+ T cells from peripheral blood mononuclear cells, collected after pregnancy. The sequence came from a female donor with multiple sclerosis, enrolled in a pregnancy study.

CDR3 sequence reads: CASKLADSYNEQFF. CDR3 DNA sequence: TGTGCCAGCAAACTAGCGGACTCCTACAATGAGCAGTTCTTC. The chain has TRBV28 and TRBJ2-1; 8 nucleotides agree with TRBD2. The CDR3 length is 14 residues. Germline CDR1 reads MDHEN; CDR2 reads SYDVKM. V lost 7 bases to trimming and J lost 0 bases; unmatched junction nucleotides: 2.